The T cell receptor beta chain under discussion was sequenced for a study of cytomegalovirus exposure and HLA in healthy donors. PCR involved 60 Vbeta and 13 Jbeta primers. Profiled with immunoSEQ multiplex PCR; TCRdb holds only in-frame clones, not every one. Of 100,000 to 150,000 clones in the sample, roughly 82% were seen once. Germline CDR1 is LNHDA and CDR2 is SQIVND (reference sequence). V gave up 1 base and J gave up 1 base; unmatched junction bases: 4. This CDR3 contains 17 residues. This clone is a singleton in its sample. The chain recombines TRBV19 with TRBJ2-1, with 10 bases matching TRBD2. The receptor was derived from a man aged 45-65 years in good health and CMV-seronegative. Sequencing was carried out using PBMCs. For the CDR3, the DNA is TGTGCCAGTAGTATAGTGAGCGGGGGGGGATCCTACAATGAGCAGTTCTTC. This encodes CASSIVSGGGSYNEQFF.